Only a few counts were recorded for the clone carrying this TCR beta chain. These data belong to a study of blood T cells in healthy people across ages. Through a sample-barcoded 5' primer and a J-beta primer mix, a second PCR was run for roughly 6 to 11 cycles. TCRdb passed the 5' RACE reads through MiXCR, listing each CDR3 protein once. The table has about 840,000 distinct CDR3 sequences, about 27% seen once. This sample was shared with a second study, whose subject was T cells of mothers and their children.

The clonotype was recovered from a woman aged 40 to 49 in good health. The sequencing sample was made of blood.

As DNA, the CDR3 is TGTGCCAGCAGTCTACCGGGTGGGACAGATTTTCCAAATGAGCAGTTCTTC. Translation gives CASSLPGGTDFPNEQFF. The V and J genes are TRBV2 and TRBJ2-1, with 7 nucleotides matching TRBD1. Germline V lookup: CDR1 SNHLY, CDR2 FYNNEI. The CDR3 runs 17 residues. V was clipped by 5 bases and J by 7 bases; unmatched bases: 17.